The rows below give T cell receptor beta chains drawn from one sample of a study of cytomegalovirus exposure and HLA in healthy donors. TCRdb's copy holds only in-frame clones and misses some; the assay was immunoSEQ multiplex PCR. This table has about 160,000 clones, 80% to 90% appearing once. The source material was PBMCs. The source is a woman between 18 and 29 years old in good health and CMV-seronegative. The CDR3 runs from the conserved cysteine through the conserved F or W. D genes are given only for firm matches. Rows give clone size only sometimes, using once, few, many, or a class for an expanded clone.

>TRBV9|-|-|TRBJ1-3
TGTGCCAGCAGCGTAGTAGGAGTGGAAGAAAACACCATATATTTT
CASSVVGVEENTIYF
>TRBV4-3|-|TRBD2|TRBJ2-6
TGCGCCAGCAGCCGAGTTACTCCCGGGACTAGCCATTCATCTGGGGCCAACGTCCTGACTTTC
CASSRVTPGTSHSSGANVLTF
>TRBV28|-|TRBD1|TRBJ2-6
TGTGCCAGCAGTGCTCGACAGGGGGCTAGGTCTGGGGCCAACGTCCTGACTTTC
CASSARQGARSGANVLTF
>TRBV19|once|-|TRBJ2-4
TGTGCCACTACGGGACTTGGGATAGGGAACATTCAGTACTTC
CATTGLGIGNIQYF
>TRBV6-4|-|-|TRBJ1-2
TGTGCCAGCAGTGAATCGGACACGAACTATGGCTACACCTTC
CASSESDTNYGYTF
>TRBV7-8|-|-|TRBJ2-7
TGTGCCAGCAGCTTAGTATTCCATAAAGGGAGCTCCTACGAGCAGTACTTC
CASSLVFHKGSSYEQYF
>TRBV6-1|-|-|TRBJ1-1
TGTGCCACCCTAGACGGTCACTGGAGTACTGAAGCTTTCTTT
CATLDGHWSTEAFF
>TRBV19|-|-|TRBJ1-2
TGTGCCAGTAAAAGTCCCGAGGGCCCTAACTATGGCTACACCTTC
CASKSPEGPNYGYTF
>TRBV14|-|-|TRBJ1-5
TGTGCCAGCAGCCACACAGGGCTCGGGGCCCAGCATTTT
CASSHTGLGAQHF
>TRBV6-5|-|TRBD2|TRBJ2-1
TGTGCCAGCAGCCTCGGGCTAGCGGGTTACAATGAGCAGTTCTTC
CASSLGLAGYNEQFF
>TRBV5-1|-|-|TRBJ1-3
TGCGCCAGCAGCTCAGGGGATGGAAACACCATATATTTT
CASSSGDGNTIYF
>TRBV7-6|-|-|TRBJ2-7
TGTGCCAGCAGCTTAGCCGACAGAGTTTACGAGCAGTACTTC
CASSLADRVYEQYF
>TRBV19|-|TRBD1|TRBJ2-1
TGTGCCAGTAGAATGGGGACAGCCGGAAATGAGCAGTTCTTC
CASRMGTAGNEQFF
>TRBV10-3|-|TRBD1|TRBJ1-2
TGTGCCATCACCGGGACAGGGAACGGCTATGGCTACACCTTC
CAITGTGNGYGYTF
>TRBV11-3|few|-|TRBJ1-3
TGTGCCAGCAGCTTAGACCCCAGAAACACCATATATTTT
CASSLDPRNTIYF
>TRBV6-5|-|TRBD1|TRBJ1-4
TGTGCCAGCAGGGACAGGGCAACTAATGAAAAACTGTTTTTT
CASRDRATNEKLFF
>TRBV6-5|-|TRBD1|TRBJ1-5
TGTGCCAGCAGTTACGGGACAGGGCGCAATCAGCCCCAGCATTTT
CASSYGTGRNQPQHF
>TRBV29-1|-|-|TRBJ2-7
TGCAGCGGGGGGGATCCTTCCTACGAGCAGTACTTC
CSGGDPSYEQYF
>TRBV27|-|-|TRBJ2-3
TGTGCCAGCAGAAGGACGACAGCCATCACAGATACGCAGTATTTT
CASRRTTAITDTQYF
>TRBV27|few|TRBD1|TRBJ1-2
TGTGCCAGCAGCCACGGTCGGGACAGGATCTATGGCTACACCTTC
CASSHGRDRIYGYTF
>TRBV7-2|-|-|TRBJ1-1
TGTGCCAGCAGCTCCCGCAGGGTCACTGAAGCTTTCTTT
CASSSRRVTEAFF
>TRBV30|-|-|TRBJ1-2
TGTGCCTGGAGCCTAGGGGAATTCTATGGCTACACCTTC
CAWSLGEFYGYTF
>TRBV30|-|TRBD1|TRBJ1-5
TGTGCCTGGGGCAAGGGGGCTGGGCCCCAGCATTTT
CAWGKGAGPQHF
>TRBV10-3|-|-|TRBJ1-1
TGTGCCATCCAGACAGCGAACACTGAAGCTTTCTTT
CAIQTANTEAFF
>TRBV7-2|few|-|TRBJ1-2
TGTGCCAGCAGCTCAGGGGAGGGCTACACCTTC
CASSSGEGYTF
>TRBV5-6|-|-|TRBJ1-1
TGTGCCAGCAGCTTTGGGACTATGAACACTGAAGCTTTCTTT
CASSFGTMNTEAFF
>TRBV27|-|TRBD1|TRBJ1-5
TGTGCCAGCAGTTTAGGCAGGGGGAATCAGCCCCAGCATTTT
CASSLGRGNQPQHF
>TRBV6-1|once|-|TRBJ1-2
TGTGCCAGCAGGGAATTCCGGCGGTATGGCTACACCTTC
CASREFRRYGYTF
>TRBV7-9|-|-|TRBJ2-1
TGTGCCAGCAGCAATCCCGGACTACACAATGAGCAGTTCTTC
CASSNPGLHNEQFF
>TRBV5-6|-|-|TRBJ2-2
TGTGCCAGCAGCGACCCGGGCGGGTTTCCGACCGGGGAGCTGTTTTTT
CASSDPGGFPTGELFF
>TRBV27|-|TRBD1|TRBJ1-5
TGTGCCAGCAGCCCCCGGGACAGGGCCTCCAATAATCAGCCCCAGCATTTT
CASSPRDRASNNQPQHF
>TRBV6-1|-|-|TRBJ1-2
TGTGCCAGCAGCCGCGCAGGGAACGGCTACACCTTC
CASSRAGNGYTF
>TRBV19|once|TRBD2|TRBJ2-3
TGTGCCAGTAGGCGGGAATCTAGCGGGAAAACCTCAGATACGCAGTATTTT
CASRRESSGKTSDTQYF
>TRBV4-1|-|-|TRBJ2-7
TGCGCCAGCAGCCAAGGTCAGGACACGGGCTACGAGCAGTACTTC
CASSQGQDTGYEQYF
>TRBV10-3|-|-|TRBJ2-7
TGTGCCATCAGTGAGTCGGGGGGTTCCTACGAGCAGTACTTC
CAISESGGSYEQYF
>TRBV29-1|-|TRBD2|TRBJ2-5
TGCAGCGCCTGGGCGGGGGGATACCAAGAGACCCAGTACTTC
CSAWAGGYQETQYF
>TRBV7-9|-|TRBD2|TRBJ2-1
TGTGCCAGCAGCTTAGATCTAGCGGGAGAGGACAATGAGCAGTTCTTC
CASSLDLAGEDNEQFF
>TRBV5-1|-|-|TRBJ1-1
TGCGCCAGCTGCCTTGACCTCAGGGGCTACACTGAAGCTTTCTTT
CASCLDLRGYTEAFF
>TRBV10-3|-|TRBD1|TRBJ2-7
TGTGCCATCTCCTTGGACAGGGCCAGCTCCTACGAGCAGTACTTC
CAISLDRASSYEQYF
>TRBV7-6|-|-|TRBJ1-6
TGTGCCAGCAGCCCTTCCAATAAGGGGCCCCTCCACTTT
CASSPSNKGPLHF
>TRBV29-1|-|-|TRBJ1-4
TGCAGCGTTCACCAGGGGAAACTGTTTTTT
CSVHQGKLFF
>TRBV18|-|TRBD2|TRBJ2-7
TGTGCCAGCTCTAGCGGGAGAAACTCCTACGAGCAGTACTTC
CASSSGRNSYEQYF
>TRBV10-1|-|-|TRBJ1-3
TGCGCCAGCAGTGGTACAGGGCAGTGGGCCATATATTTT
CASSGTGQWAIYF
>TRBV5-1|-|-|TRBJ2-2
TGCGCCAGCAGCTTTGGAGGAACAGGGGAGCTGTTTTTT
CASSFGGTGELFF
>TRBV27|-|-|TRBJ2-7
TGTGCCAGCAGTTTTGGCAGGGAAGGTAAGGAGCAGTACTTC
CASSFGREGKEQYF
>TRBV4-3|-|TRBD2|TRBJ2-5
TGCGCCAGCAGCCGCGGGAGCTATGAAGGCCAAGAGACCCAGTACTTC
CASSRGSYEGQETQYF
>TRBV7-2|-|-|TRBJ2-3
TGTGCCAGCAGCTTAATGCAGGGGATCTCTGGAGGTACGCAGTATTTT
CASSLMQGISGGTQYF
>TRBV4-1|few|-|TRBJ1-5
TGCGCCAGCAGCTTCGGGGGGAGCAATCAGCCCCAGCATTTT
CASSFGGSNQPQHF